This TCR beta chain emerged from a study of regulatory T cells in long-lasting Graves disease. HTBI primers from iRepertoire and Arm-PCR of CDR3 regions yielded the TCR beta libraries. TCRdb redid the calling of the multiplex PCR reads with MiXCR, one entry per CDR3 protein. Here the sample spans over 500,000 distinct CDR3 sequences, around 16% being singletons. Time point noted: newly diagnosed GD, antithyroid drugs for less than 3 months. PBMCs provided the RNA from which the TCR library was made. Germline V lookup: CDR1 DFQATT, CDR2 SNEGSKA (reference sequence). V was cut by 2 bases and J by 4 bases, with 9 bases left in between. The length of the CDR3 is 13 residues. The same data also contributed to another study, on T cells in Graves' hyperthyroidism and ophthalmopathy.

The sequences come from peripheral blood mononuclear cells (PBMCs), collected at new diagnosis, from a patient treated with antithyroid drugs. The chain couples TRBV20-1 to TRBJ2-1; D is uncertain. The clonotype was recovered from a young man with Graves disease. The CDR3 loop reads CSARNYRYNEQFF. CDR3 DNA: TGCAGTGCTAGAAACTACAGATACAATGAGCAGTTCTTC.